The clone carrying this T cell receptor beta chain was observed a handful of times. Its antigen is unknown. The data originate from a study of sequential checkpoint blockade in melanoma. In the study overall: Randomization was 1:1 between first-line nivolumab→ipilimumab and ipilimumab→nivolumab. Twenty-two patients had tumor biopsies before treatment and at week 13. Overall study findings and caveats: For nivolumab-first patients, baseline tumor clonality was associated with response.

Germline loops: CDR1 MDHEN, CDR2 SYDVKM. The CDR3 spans 15 residues. V lost 5 bases, J lost 5 bases, and 19 bases lay in between. Treatment defined: randomized to nivolumab then ipilimumab (arm A) or the reverse (arm B). Only in-frame clones appear in the TCRdb table, and some are missing; sequencing was by immunoSEQ multiplex PCR. The data show about 20,000 clones, with more than 65% seen just once and around 4.8% held by the top ten. The gene calls are TRBV28 and TRBJ2-7; D is perhaps TRBD1 (8 bases). This specimen was tumor tissue (inferred from file names), taken from a patient given nivolumab and ipilimumab in sequence. This TCR derives from a human donor with melanoma. The CDR3 loop reads CASSHRGGAKNEQYF. In nucleotides, the CDR3 is TGTGCCAGCAGTCACAGGGGGGGGGCGAAGAACGAGCAGTACTTC.